These 31 T cell receptor beta chains share one sample of origin, sequenced in a study of blood T cell repertoires in COVID-19. TCRdb keeps only in-frame clones here, not all; method: immunoSEQ multiplex PCR. The table has 300,000 to 400,000 clones, 65% to 90% seen once. What was sequenced was PBMCs or T cells enriched from blood (not recorded which). These receptors all stem from a woman aged 35 to 49 with acute COVID-19.

This clone showed up just once. This chain links TRBV5-4 with TRBJ2-5, with TRBD2 identical over 13 bases. The trim removed 4 bases at V and 5 bases at J, leaving 8 bases unmatched. The germline V gene encodes CDR1 SGHNT and CDR2 YYREEE (reference sequence). The CDR3 is 16 amino acids. CDR3 sequence reads: CASSRWTSGRRETQYF. DNA for the CDR3: TGTGCCAGCAGCCGATGGACTAGCGGGAGACGGGAGACCCAGTACTTC.

This clone is a singleton in its sample. The genes are TRBV10-3 and TRBJ2-5; 8 bases fit TRBD2. The CDR3 runs to 15 residues. V shed 6 bases, J shed 1 base, and the junction held 7 bases outside the gene matches. Germline V gene sequence: CDR1 ENHRY, CDR2 SYGVKD. The chain's CDR3 is CAIRPSGGPQETQYF. Here the CDR3 DNA reads TGTGCCATCAGGCCCAGCGGGGGCCCCCAAGAGACCCAGTACTTC.

This chain uses TRBV7-9 with TRBJ2-2; 9 bases line up with TRBD2. The V gene's germline CDR1 is SEHNR and CDR2 FQNEAQ (reference sequence). This CDR3 spans 15 amino acids. V was clipped by 6 bases and J by 4 bases; unmatched bases: 6. CDR3 sequence reads: CASRAAGGPTGELFF. The DNA for the CDR3 is TGTGCCAGCAGGGCAGCGGGGGGTCCCACCGGGGAGCTGTTTTTT.

This sequence joins TRBV7-9 and TRBJ1-1, with TRBD1 identical over 9 bases. Germline-derived CDR1 and CDR2 are SEHNR and FQNEAQ (reference sequence). CDR3 length equals 15 residues. Germline trimming cut 2 bases from V and 1 base from J; bases unmatched to any gene: 2. The CDR3 region is CASSLKGQGNTEAFF. CDR3 coding DNA: TGTGCCAGCAGCTTAAAGGGACAGGGGAACACTGAAGCTTTCTTT.

The sample holds one count of this clone. The V call is TRBV4-1, the J call TRBJ1-1; a weak D match, TRBD1 (6 bases). Trimming shortened V by 0 bases and J by 1 base, and 12 bases separated the two germline ends. Germline loops: CDR1 MGHRA, CDR2 YSYEKL. The CDR3 has 16 residues. DNA for the CDR3: TGCGCCAGCAGCCAAGACCGGACAGAACCGAACACTGAAGCTTTCTTT. This codes for CASSQDRTEPNTEAFF.

This chain joins TRBV19 and TRBJ2-1; D is unresolved. Trimming shortened V by 9 bases and J by 6 bases, and 9 bases separated the two germline ends. CDR3 length: 11 amino acids. Germline CDR1 reads LNHDA; CDR2 reads SQIVND (reference sequence). The chain's CDR3 is CARFGRNEQFF. The CDR3 DNA sequence: TGTGCCAGATTTGGCCGCAATGAGCAGTTCTTC.

The DNA for the CDR3 is TGTGCCAGAAGCGCAGGGACTAGCTCCACAGATACGCAGTATTTT. Translation gives CARSAGTSSTDTQYF. V gene TRBV5-3 combines with J gene TRBJ2-3; 9 nucleotides match TRBD2. TRBV5-3 is assigned to the ORF class and has an uncertain function. V shed 4 bases and J 2 bases; nucleotides not matched to a gene: 5. The CDR3 is made up of 15 amino acids.

This chain links TRBV6-5 with TRBJ1-4, with D perhaps matching TRBD1 (6 bases). The CDR3 runs 13 residues. CDR1 and CDR2 (germline): MNHEY, SVGAGI. Trimming took 5 bases from V and 8 from J, leaving 12 bases between them. CDR3 coding DNA: TGTGCCAGCAGTAGAACAGGGTTCGAAAAACTGTTTTTT. This sequence encodes CASSRTGFEKLFF.

This clone showed up just a few times. Here the CDR3 DNA reads TGTGCCAGCAGTTACACCGGGACAGGGGCTGAAGCTTTCTTT. Protein sequence: CASSYTGTGAEAFF. V usage is TRBV6-5 and J usage is TRBJ1-1, with TRBD1 matching over 10 bases. V lost 2 bases to trimming and J lost 6 bases; unmatched junction nucleotides: 3. This CDR3 comprises 14 residues. Per germline, CDR1 MNHEY and CDR2 SVGAGI.

This clone was picked up a small number of times. The V call is TRBV7-9, the J call TRBJ1-2, with TRBD1 identical over 8 bases. Germline V gene sequence: CDR1 SEHNR, CDR2 FQNEAQ (reference sequence). The V gene end was trimmed by 5 bases and the J gene end by 8 bases; junction bases not matched to a gene: 10. CDR3 length: 14 amino acids. CDR3 sequence: CASSQRQGARGYTF. The CDR3 nucleotides read TGTGCCAGCAGCCAAAGGCAGGGGGCGAGGGGCTACACCTTC.

V and J are TRBV12-3 or TRBV12-4 and TRBJ2-3; 11 bases line up with TRBD2. The CDR3 has 13 amino acids. The V gene end was trimmed by 2 bases and the J gene end by 15 bases; junction bases not matched to a gene: 7. The CDR3 sequence: CASSLTSGGRLYF. The CDR3 DNA is TGTGCCAGCAGTTTAACTAGCGGGGGCCGGCTCTATTTT.

This chain connects TRBV5-1 to TRBJ2-3, with D tentatively TRBD2 (6 bases). CDR1 SGHRS and CDR2 YFSETQ come from the germline V gene. Trimming shortened V by 3 bases and J by 11 bases, and 25 bases separated the two germline ends. The CDR3 runs 16 residues. The CDR3 coding sequence is TGCGCCAGCAGCTCCGCCGGGGGTAGCAGGGTCCCTATGCAGTATTTT. Its translation is CASSSAGGSRVPMQYF.

The chain has TRBV19 and TRBJ1-5; D is uncertain. Deletions cut 4 bases from V and 4 bases from J, with 14 bases between. CDR3 length: 15 residues. Germline V gene data show CDR1 as LNHDA and CDR2 as SQIVND (reference sequence). The CDR3 is CASSTTAVSNQPQHF. The CDR3, as DNA: TGTGCCAGTAGTACCACCGCTGTGAGTAATCAGCCCCAGCATTTT.

The chain is built from TRBV9 and TRBJ1-4; D gene unclear. V shed 3 bases and J shed 8 bases, with 17 bases lying between them. There are 15 residues in the CDR3. Looked up from germline, CDR1 is SGDLS and CDR2 is YYNGEE. CDR3 in DNA: TGTGCCAGCAGCGCCAACCCGGGAGGGCGGGAAAAACTGTTTTTT. Amino acids: CASSANPGGREKLFF.

The chain joins TRBV7-9 to TRBJ2-2; TRBD1 might be the D (5 bases). Germline V gene data show CDR1 as SEHNR and CDR2 as FQNEAQ (reference sequence). This CDR3 spans 18 amino acids. V was cut by 8 bases and J by 3 bases, with 25 bases left in between. As DNA, the CDR3 is TGTGCCAGCCCGACAGTGGGCAGACAAGAGCTGTACACCGGGGAGCTGTTTTTT. Protein product: CASPTVGRQELYTGELFF. The whole variable domain, remainder taken from reference TRBV7-9 and TRBJ2-2, is DTGVSQNPRHKITKRGQNVTFRCDPISEHNRLYWYRQTLGQGPEFLTYFQNEAQLEKSRLLSDRFSAERPKGSFSTLEIQRTEQGDSAMYLCASPTVGRQELYTGELFFGEGSRLTVL.

The chain is built from TRBV4-2 and TRBJ2-5, with 8 bases fitting TRBD2. This CDR3 spans 15 amino acids. CDR1 is LGHNA, CDR2 YNFKEQ, per germline. The trim removed 1 base at V and 7 bases at J, leaving 8 bases unmatched. CDR3 loop: CASSQVTGGAGTQYF. The CDR3, as DNA: TGTGCCAGCAGCCAAGTAACCGGGGGGGCGGGGACCCAGTACTTC.

The V and J genes are TRBV10-3 and TRBJ1-1, with 9 nucleotides matching TRBD1. The germline V gene encodes CDR1 ENHRY and CDR2 SYGVKD. CDR3 length equals 16 residues. V lost 10 bases, J lost 3 bases, and 15 bases stayed unmatched. CDR3 coding DNA: TGTGCCACCAAATTCGGGATGACAGGGGGTGACACTGAAGCTTTCTTT. Translation: CATKFGMTGGDTEAFF.

This clone was seen only once. J is TRBJ1-1 and V is TRBV3-1 (or the pseudogene TRBV3-2); D call uncertain. Germline V gene lookup returns CDR1 LGHDT and CDR2 YNNKEL (reference sequence). The V gene lost 4 bases and the J gene lost 8 bases, with 14 bases spanning the gap. The CDR3 has 13 residues. CDR3 nucleotides: TGTGCCAGCAGCCGACCCCCAGCGTTCGAAGCTTTCTTT. It specifies CASSRPPAFEAFF.

The chain employs TRBV6-2 or TRBV6-3 and TRBJ2-7, with D possibly being TRBD1 (5 bases). Germline values: CDR1 MNHEY, CDR2 SVGEGT. V lost 2 bases and J lost 5, with 19 bases in between. This CDR3 spans 16 amino acids. CDR3 region: CASSYPRTGTIDEQYF. The CDR3 DNA sequence: TGTGCCAGCAGTTACCCCCGAACAGGAACTATAGACGAGCAGTACTTC.

J is TRBJ2-1 and V is TRBV5-4; 10 bases are shared with TRBD2. J gave up 2 bases and V 10 bases, and 9 bases lay outside the gene matches. The germline V gene has CDR1 SGHNT and CDR2 YYREEE (reference sequence). The CDR3 has 15 residues. The CDR3 spells CAGSSAGGPYNEQFF. Written as DNA, the CDR3 is TGTGCCGGTTCCTCAGCGGGGGGGCCCTACAATGAGCAGTTCTTC.

This chain joins TRBV5-1 and TRBJ2-3; perhaps TRBD1 as D (6 bases). The CDR3 length is 16 residues. The germline V and J ends were trimmed by 5 bases and 3 bases, with 19 bases remaining between them. In germline, CDR1 is SGHRS, CDR2 YFSETQ. The CDR3 DNA sequence: TGCGCCAGCAGACGGGAAGGGGGTCGTGGGACAGATACGCAGTATTTT. Protein product: CASRREGGRGTDTQYF.

This chain joins TRBV27 and TRBJ1-1; D not certain. The CDR3 runs 11 residues. Germline assignment: CDR1 MNHEY and CDR2 SMNVEV (reference sequence). V was cut by 6 bases and J by 3 bases, with 5 bases left in between. CDR3 DNA: TGTGCCAGCAGCTCTCACACTGAAGCTTTCTTT. Encoded protein: CASSSHTEAFF.

V usage is TRBV18 and J usage is TRBJ1-1; 7 positions agree with TRBD1. The junction had 14 bases not matched to a gene; V was cut back by 1 base and J by 3 bases. The CDR3 covers 18 residues. Germline CDR1 reads KGHSH; CDR2 reads LQKENI. For the CDR3, the DNA is TGTGCCAGCTCACCACTCGAGGCCAGGGGGAATATGGACACTGAAGCTTTCTTT. Protein sequence: CASSPLEARGNMDTEAFF. The full variable domain, its missing parts supplied by reference TRBV18 and TRBJ1-1, is NAGVMQNPRHLVRRRGQEARLRCSPMKGHSHVYWYRQLPEEGLKFMVYLQKENIIDESGMPKERFSAEFPKEGPSILRIQQVVRGDSAAYFCASSPLEARGNMDTEAFFGQGTRLTVV.

This clone has just one count. In the same sample, other DNA sequences code for this CDR3. The CDR3 DNA sequence: TGTGCCAGCAGCTCGCGACAGGGAATGAACACTGAAGCTTTCTTT. Amino acid sequence: CASSSRQGMNTEAFF. The chain links TRBV7-9 to TRBJ1-1; 7 nucleotides align to TRBD1. The germline CDR1 and CDR2 sequences are SEHNR and FQNEAQ (reference sequence). The CDR3 covers 15 residues. Unmatched junction bases numbered 5, after V lost 4 bases and J lost 0 bases. Looking up the rest from reference TRBV7-9 and TRBJ1-1 gives the full variable domain: DTGVSQNPRHKITKRGQNVTFRCDPISEHNRLYWYRQTLGQGPEFLTYFQNEAQLEKSRLLSDRFSAERPKGSFSTLEIQRTEQGDSAMYLCASSSRQGMNTEAFFGQGTRLTVV.

This clone was counted once. The rearrangement joins TRBV3-1 (or the pseudogene TRBV3-2) to TRBJ1-5; D unresolved. CDR3 length equals 14 residues. From germline, CDR1 is LGHDT and CDR2 YNNKEL (reference sequence). V was cut by 2 bases and J by 5 bases, with 10 bases left in between. CDR3 sequence reads: CASSQSGYDQPQHF. DNA of the CDR3: TGTGCCAGCAGCCAATCAGGTTACGATCAGCCCCAGCATTTT.

The chain recombines TRBV6-2 or TRBV6-3 with TRBJ1-6; 8 positions match TRBD1. Germline CDR1 and CDR2: MNHEY and SVGEGT. CDR3 length: 17 amino acids. J lost 3 bases, V lost 3 bases, and 7 bases had no gene match. The CDR3 DNA reads as TGTGCCAGCAGTTATGGGGACAGGCGATACTATAATTCACCCCTCCACTTT. Translation: CASSYGDRRYYNSPLHF.

V is TRBV5-4 and J is TRBJ1-2, with D possibly TRBD1 on 5 matching bases. Per the germline V gene, CDR1 is SGHNT and CDR2 is YYREEE (reference sequence). This CDR3 is 14 amino acids long. Deletions cut 3 bases from V and 5 bases from J, with 14 bases between. CDR3 nucleotide sequence: TGTGCCAGCAGCTCAACAGGCGTCCGGTATGGCTACACCTTC. Translating it yields CASSSTGVRYGYTF.

The CDR3 region has the DNA TGTGCCAGCAGGCCAGGACAGGGATTTTGGGTGAACACTGAAGCTTTCTTT. It translates to CASRPGQGFWVNTEAFF. This chain joins TRBV5-8 and TRBJ1-1; 8 bases line up with TRBD1. The CDR3 length is 17 residues. Germline CDR1 and CDR2: SGHTS and YDEGEE. V shed 5 bases, J shed 0 bases, and the junction held 12 bases outside the gene matches.

This chain uses TRBV4-1 with TRBJ1-1; D is undetermined. The ends were cut back, 4 bases at V and 1 base at J, with 13 bases in the middle. Per germline, CDR1 MGHRA and CDR2 YSYEKL. The CDR3 runs 15 residues. This CDR3 reads CASSLSGTGNTEAFF. DNA for the CDR3: TGCGCCAGCAGCCTCTCAGGAACCGGGAACACTGAAGCTTTCTTT.

Only one count was recorded for this clone. The J gene is TRBJ2-7, the V gene TRBV5-6; 9 nucleotides match TRBD1. V shed 4 bases and J 4 bases; nucleotides not matched to a gene: 6. This CDR3 region has 14 residues. Germline lookup yields CDR1 SGHDT and CDR2 YYEEEE. The DNA of the CDR3 is TGTGCCAGCAGCCGAACGGGACAGGGTTACGAGCAGTACTTC. This codes for CASSRTGQGYEQYF.

J is TRBJ1-2 and V is TRBV7-2, with 11 bases aligning to TRBD1. The V segment lost 4 bases and the J segment 8 bases; nucleotides outside the gene matches: 9. Germline-derived CDR1 and CDR2 are SGHTA and FQGNSA. The CDR3 is made up of 15 amino acids. Written as DNA, the CDR3 is TGTGCCAGCAGCTCTGGGACAGGGGGATTTTGGGGCTACACCTTC. Amino acid sequence: CASSSGTGGFWGYTF.